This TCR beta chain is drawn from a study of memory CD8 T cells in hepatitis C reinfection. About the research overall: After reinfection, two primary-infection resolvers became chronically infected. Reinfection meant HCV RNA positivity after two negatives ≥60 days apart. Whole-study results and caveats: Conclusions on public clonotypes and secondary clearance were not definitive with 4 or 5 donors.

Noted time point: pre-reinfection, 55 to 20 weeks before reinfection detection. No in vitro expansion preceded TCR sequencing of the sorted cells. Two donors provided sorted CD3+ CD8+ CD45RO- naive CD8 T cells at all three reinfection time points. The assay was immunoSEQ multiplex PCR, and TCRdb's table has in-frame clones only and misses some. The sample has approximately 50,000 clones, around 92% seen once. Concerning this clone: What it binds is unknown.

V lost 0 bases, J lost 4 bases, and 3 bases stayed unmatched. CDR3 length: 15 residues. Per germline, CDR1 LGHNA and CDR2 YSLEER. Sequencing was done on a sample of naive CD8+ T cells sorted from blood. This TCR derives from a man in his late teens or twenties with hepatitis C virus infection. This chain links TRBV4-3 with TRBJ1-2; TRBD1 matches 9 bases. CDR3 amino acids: CASSQDPTGGYGYTF. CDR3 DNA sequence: TGCGCCAGCAGCCAAGACCCGACAGGGGGCTATGGCTACACCTTC.